This TCR beta chain stems from a study of vaccination effects on CD4 cells after COVID-19. Overall study: Expansion with viral peptide pools was applied to antigen-specific CD4+ T cells by the ViraFEST assay prior to sequencing.

Of note for this clone: Its antigen is still unknown.

It was after roughly 11 days of culture that CD4+ T cells were isolated. The assay was immunoSEQ multiplex PCR, and TCRdb's table has in-frame clones only and misses some. The sample has tens of thousands of clones, 65% to 75% seen once. Germline V gene data show CDR1 as SGDLS and CDR2 as YYNGEE. The length of the CDR3 is 14 residues. V lost 3 bases and J lost 6, with 15 bases in between. Sequences were derived from CD4+ T cells from PBMCs cultured without peptide, sampled before COVID-19 vaccination. The TCR was taken from a human donor who had a prior SARS-CoV-2 infection. The V and J genes are TRBV9 and TRBJ2-5; D remains unclear. CDR3 nucleotides: TGTGCCAGCAGCGGAAAATTTTGCCCACAGACCCAGTACTTC. This codes for CASSGKFCPQTQYF.